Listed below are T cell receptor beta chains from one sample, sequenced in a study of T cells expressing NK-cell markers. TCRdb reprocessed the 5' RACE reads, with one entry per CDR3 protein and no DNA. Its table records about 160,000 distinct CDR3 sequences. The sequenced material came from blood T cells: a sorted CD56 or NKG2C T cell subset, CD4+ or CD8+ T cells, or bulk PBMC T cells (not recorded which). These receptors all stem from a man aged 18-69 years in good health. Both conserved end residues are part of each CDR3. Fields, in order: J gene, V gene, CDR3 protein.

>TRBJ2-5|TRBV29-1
CRQPGRGAPSKETQYF
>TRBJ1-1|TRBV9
CASSSPGQGEAFF
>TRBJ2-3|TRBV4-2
CASDSGADTDTQYF
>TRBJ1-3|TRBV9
CASSGLGTEAGNTIYF
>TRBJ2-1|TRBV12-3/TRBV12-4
CASITSTVSSYNEQFF
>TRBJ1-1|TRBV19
CASSMGAWTEAFF
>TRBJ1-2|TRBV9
CASSVGSTGGVDGYTF
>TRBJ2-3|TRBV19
CASTPGSGRGTDTQYF
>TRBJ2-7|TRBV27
CASSPHGQGLHEQYF
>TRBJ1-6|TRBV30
CAWSVEGRAGSPLHF
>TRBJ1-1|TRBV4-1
CASSQEPGLNTEAFF
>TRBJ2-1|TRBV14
CASSPTFSSYNEQFF
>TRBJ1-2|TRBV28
CASRGTAVPYGYTF
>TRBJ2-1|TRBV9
CASSKMGASYNEQFF
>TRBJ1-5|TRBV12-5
CASGLDAQPQHF
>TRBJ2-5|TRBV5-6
CASSLGTPLGTQYF
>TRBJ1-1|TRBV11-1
CASSAGLEISGTEAFF
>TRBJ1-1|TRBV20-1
CSARVGVNTEAFF
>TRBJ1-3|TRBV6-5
CASTITLGSGSSGNTIYF
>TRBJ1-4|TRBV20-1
CSASPSPGVVEKLFF
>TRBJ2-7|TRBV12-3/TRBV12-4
CASRMTAWGEQYF
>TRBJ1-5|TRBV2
CASSDTQGPPQHF
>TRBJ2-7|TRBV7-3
CASSRDLGYEQYF
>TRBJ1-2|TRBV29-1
CSVAIGVGYGYTF
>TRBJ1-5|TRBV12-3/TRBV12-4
CASSLGYRVDQPQHF
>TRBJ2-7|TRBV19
CASSTRDSRLDEQYF
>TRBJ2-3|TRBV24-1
CATSAPSAGGDTQYF
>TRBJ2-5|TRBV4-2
CASSPYPGLAGYNQETQYF
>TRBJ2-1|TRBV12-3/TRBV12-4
CASNKAWTSINEQFF
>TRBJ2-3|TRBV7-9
CASSTTGTGLWADTQYF
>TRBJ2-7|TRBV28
CASKGTDHTYEQYF
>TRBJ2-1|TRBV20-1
CSASTWTGGGNEQFF
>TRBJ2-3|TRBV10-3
CAISAGTHLTDTQYF
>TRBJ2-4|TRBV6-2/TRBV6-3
CASSTGPVGIQYF
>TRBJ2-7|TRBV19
CASSIEASGRESYEQYF
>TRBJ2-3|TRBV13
CASSLEGETTDTQYF
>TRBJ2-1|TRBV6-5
CASSYATSGDYEQFF
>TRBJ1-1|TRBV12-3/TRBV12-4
CASSLVTGPTEAFF
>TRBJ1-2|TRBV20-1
CRADRGHENYGYTF
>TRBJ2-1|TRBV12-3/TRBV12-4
CASSLQGFLHNEQFF
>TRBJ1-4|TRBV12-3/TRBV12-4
CASRLGQAEKLFF
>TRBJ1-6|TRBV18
CASSPSGSAINSPLHF
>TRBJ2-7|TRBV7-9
CASSSQPGHQPEQYF
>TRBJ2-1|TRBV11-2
CASSLGARAPYNEQFF
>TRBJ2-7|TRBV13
CASSPSSGGAQQYF
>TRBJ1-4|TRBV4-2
CASSQDPGGGLFF
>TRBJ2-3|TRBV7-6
CASSLPGAPTSGGEISTDTQYF
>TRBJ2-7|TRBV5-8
CASSSGGMLYEQYF
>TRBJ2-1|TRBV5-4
CASRQSDNTYEQFF
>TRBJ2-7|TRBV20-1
CSVPGSGTLYEQYF